This T cell receptor (beta chain) was found in a study of T cell responses to AZD1222 COVID-19 vaccine. Germline CDR1 SQVTM, CDR2 ANQGSEA. V was pared by 4 bases and J by 2 bases, with 9 bases between. The CDR3 extends over 13 amino acids. Study-wide results and caveats: Among spike-specific TCRs, nearly half reportedly target unmutated variant regions. An increase in Spike-specific TCR breadth and depth was observed after two AZD1222 doses. Of the AZD1222 recipients, only five to seven were seropositive at baseline. In all cases, repertoires were sampled only after the peak T cell response.

The method was immunoSEQ multiplex PCR; TCRdb's version includes in-frame clones alone and lacks a portion of them. The data show tens of thousands of clones, around four fifths seen once. Of note for this clone: Its matching antigen is unknown.

This rearrangement joins TRBV29-1 to TRBJ1-5; D gene unclear. The sequence was collected from an adult who received the AZD1222 COVID-19 vaccine. The sample was peripheral blood, taken 28 days after the second AZD1222 dose. The CDR3 reads CSVVERGNQPQHF. The CDR3 region has the DNA TGCAGCGTTGTTGAGAGGGGCAATCAGCCCCAGCATTTT.